The clone carrying this T cell receptor beta chain was counted once. These data are taken from a study of blood T cell repertoires in COVID-19. Produced via immunoSEQ multiplex PCR; TCRdb's table is partial and in-frame only. Of around 240,000 clones listed, 65% to 90% are singletons. The germline V gene encodes CDR1 MNHEY and CDR2 SVGEGT. The V segment lost 2 bases and the J segment 1 base; nucleotides outside the gene matches: 5. The CDR3 consists of 15 residues. The chain uses TRBV6-2 or TRBV6-3 and TRBJ2-7; 7 bases are shared with TRBD2. The receptor's source is a woman in her thirties or forties who had recovered from COVID-19. The sequenced sample consisted of peripheral blood. The CDR3 DNA sequence: TGTGCCAGCAGTTACGATGGGGGGGAGTCCTACGAGCAGTACTTC. Its translation is CASSYDGGESYEQYF.